The T cell receptor (beta chain) described here comes from a study of identical twins. CDR1 and CDR2 from the germline V gene are LNHDA and SQIVND (reference sequence). V gave up 4 bases and J gave up 7 bases, with 11 bases separating them. The CDR3 sequence is 14 residues long. Study-wide results and caveats: Twins shared out-of-frame alpha sequences with excess low generation probability. Not following the same donors, the study drew its conclusions from cross-sectional statistical analysis.

In every case, the donor was a healthy Caucasian. In regard to this clonotype: Its matching antigen is unknown.

Template switching added a universal primer site; cDNA carried unique molecular identifiers. Using its own MiXCR run on the 5' RACE reads, TCRdb lists one record per CDR3 protein. The sample holds around 960,000 distinct CDR3 sequences, over 9% seen once. These data also formed part of another study, on yellow fever vaccine responses in identical twins.

The TCR was taken from a woman younger than 35 in good health. The rearrangement uses TRBV19 and TRBJ1-6; D is uncertain. Specimen: PBMCs. The CDR3 DNA sequence: TGTGCCAGTAGTAAAGACAATCGGAATTCACCCCTCCACTTT. Amino acid sequence: CASSKDNRNSPLHF.